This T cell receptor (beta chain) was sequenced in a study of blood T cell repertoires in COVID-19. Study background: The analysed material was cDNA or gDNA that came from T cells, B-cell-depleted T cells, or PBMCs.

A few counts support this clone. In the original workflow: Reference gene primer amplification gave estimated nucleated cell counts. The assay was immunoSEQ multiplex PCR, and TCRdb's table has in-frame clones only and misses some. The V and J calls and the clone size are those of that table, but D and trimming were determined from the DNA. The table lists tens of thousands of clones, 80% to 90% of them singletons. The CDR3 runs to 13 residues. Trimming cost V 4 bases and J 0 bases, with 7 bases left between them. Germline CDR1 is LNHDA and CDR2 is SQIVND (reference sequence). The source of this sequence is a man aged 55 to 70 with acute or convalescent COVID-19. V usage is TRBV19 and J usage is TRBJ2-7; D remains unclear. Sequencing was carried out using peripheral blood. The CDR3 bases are TGTGCCAGTAGTACCCTAGGCTCCTACGAGCAGTACTTC. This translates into CASSTLGSYEQYF.